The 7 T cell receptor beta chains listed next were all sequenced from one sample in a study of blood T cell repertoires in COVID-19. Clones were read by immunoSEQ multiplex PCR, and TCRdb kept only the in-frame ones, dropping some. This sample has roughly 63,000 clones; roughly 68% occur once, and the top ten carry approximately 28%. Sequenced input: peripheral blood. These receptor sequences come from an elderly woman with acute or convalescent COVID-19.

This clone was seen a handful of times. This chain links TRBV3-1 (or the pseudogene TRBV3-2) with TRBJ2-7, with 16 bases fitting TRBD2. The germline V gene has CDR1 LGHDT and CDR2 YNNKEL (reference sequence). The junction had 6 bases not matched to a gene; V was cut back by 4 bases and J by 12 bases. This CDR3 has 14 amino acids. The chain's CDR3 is CASSPGTSGRGSYF. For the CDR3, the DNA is TGTGCCAGCAGCCCCGGGACTAGCGGGAGGGGATCGTACTTC.

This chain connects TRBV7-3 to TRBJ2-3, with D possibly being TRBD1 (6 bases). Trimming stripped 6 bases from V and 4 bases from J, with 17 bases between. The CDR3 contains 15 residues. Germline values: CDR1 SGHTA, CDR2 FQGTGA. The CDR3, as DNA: TGTGCCAGCAGTCCCACAGGGCCCGGCGCAGATACGCAGTATTTT. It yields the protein CASSPTGPGADTQYF.

The CDR3 coding sequence is TGTGCCAGCAGCTTGGCCGGCAGGGGCTCCCAAGAGACCCAGTACTTC. Amino acids: CASSLAGRGSQETQYF. V usage is TRBV5-6 and J usage is TRBJ2-5, with D perhaps matching TRBD1 (6 bases). Trimming took off 0 bases at V and 1 base at J, with 13 bases between the two ends. CDR3 length: 16 residues. The germline V gene encodes CDR1 SGHDT and CDR2 YYEEEE.

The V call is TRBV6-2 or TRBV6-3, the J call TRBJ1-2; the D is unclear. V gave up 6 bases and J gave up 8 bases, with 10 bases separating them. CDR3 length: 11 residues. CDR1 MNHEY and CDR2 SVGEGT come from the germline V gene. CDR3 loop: CASSSGWGYTF. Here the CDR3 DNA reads TGTGCCAGCAGCTCAGGATGGGGCTACACCTTC.

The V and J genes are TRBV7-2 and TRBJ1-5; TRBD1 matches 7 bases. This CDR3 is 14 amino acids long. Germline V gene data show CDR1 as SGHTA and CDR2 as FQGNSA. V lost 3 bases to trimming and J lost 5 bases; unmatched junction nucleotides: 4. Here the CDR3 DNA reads TGTGCCAGCAGCTTCCCAGACAGGGATCAGCCCCAGCATTTT. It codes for CASSFPDRDQPQHF.

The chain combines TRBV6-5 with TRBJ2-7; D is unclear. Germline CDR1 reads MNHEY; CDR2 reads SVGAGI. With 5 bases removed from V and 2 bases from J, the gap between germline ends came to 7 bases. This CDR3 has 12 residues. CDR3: CASSRHPYEQYF. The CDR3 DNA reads TGTGCCAGCAGTAGACACCCCTACGAGCAGTACTTC.

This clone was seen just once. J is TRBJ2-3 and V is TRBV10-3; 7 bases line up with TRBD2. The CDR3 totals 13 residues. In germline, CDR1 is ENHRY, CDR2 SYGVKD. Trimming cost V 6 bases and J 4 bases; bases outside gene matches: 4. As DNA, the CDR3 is TGTGCCATCAGGAAGGCGGGAGCAGATACGCAGTATTTT. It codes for CAIRKAGADTQYF.